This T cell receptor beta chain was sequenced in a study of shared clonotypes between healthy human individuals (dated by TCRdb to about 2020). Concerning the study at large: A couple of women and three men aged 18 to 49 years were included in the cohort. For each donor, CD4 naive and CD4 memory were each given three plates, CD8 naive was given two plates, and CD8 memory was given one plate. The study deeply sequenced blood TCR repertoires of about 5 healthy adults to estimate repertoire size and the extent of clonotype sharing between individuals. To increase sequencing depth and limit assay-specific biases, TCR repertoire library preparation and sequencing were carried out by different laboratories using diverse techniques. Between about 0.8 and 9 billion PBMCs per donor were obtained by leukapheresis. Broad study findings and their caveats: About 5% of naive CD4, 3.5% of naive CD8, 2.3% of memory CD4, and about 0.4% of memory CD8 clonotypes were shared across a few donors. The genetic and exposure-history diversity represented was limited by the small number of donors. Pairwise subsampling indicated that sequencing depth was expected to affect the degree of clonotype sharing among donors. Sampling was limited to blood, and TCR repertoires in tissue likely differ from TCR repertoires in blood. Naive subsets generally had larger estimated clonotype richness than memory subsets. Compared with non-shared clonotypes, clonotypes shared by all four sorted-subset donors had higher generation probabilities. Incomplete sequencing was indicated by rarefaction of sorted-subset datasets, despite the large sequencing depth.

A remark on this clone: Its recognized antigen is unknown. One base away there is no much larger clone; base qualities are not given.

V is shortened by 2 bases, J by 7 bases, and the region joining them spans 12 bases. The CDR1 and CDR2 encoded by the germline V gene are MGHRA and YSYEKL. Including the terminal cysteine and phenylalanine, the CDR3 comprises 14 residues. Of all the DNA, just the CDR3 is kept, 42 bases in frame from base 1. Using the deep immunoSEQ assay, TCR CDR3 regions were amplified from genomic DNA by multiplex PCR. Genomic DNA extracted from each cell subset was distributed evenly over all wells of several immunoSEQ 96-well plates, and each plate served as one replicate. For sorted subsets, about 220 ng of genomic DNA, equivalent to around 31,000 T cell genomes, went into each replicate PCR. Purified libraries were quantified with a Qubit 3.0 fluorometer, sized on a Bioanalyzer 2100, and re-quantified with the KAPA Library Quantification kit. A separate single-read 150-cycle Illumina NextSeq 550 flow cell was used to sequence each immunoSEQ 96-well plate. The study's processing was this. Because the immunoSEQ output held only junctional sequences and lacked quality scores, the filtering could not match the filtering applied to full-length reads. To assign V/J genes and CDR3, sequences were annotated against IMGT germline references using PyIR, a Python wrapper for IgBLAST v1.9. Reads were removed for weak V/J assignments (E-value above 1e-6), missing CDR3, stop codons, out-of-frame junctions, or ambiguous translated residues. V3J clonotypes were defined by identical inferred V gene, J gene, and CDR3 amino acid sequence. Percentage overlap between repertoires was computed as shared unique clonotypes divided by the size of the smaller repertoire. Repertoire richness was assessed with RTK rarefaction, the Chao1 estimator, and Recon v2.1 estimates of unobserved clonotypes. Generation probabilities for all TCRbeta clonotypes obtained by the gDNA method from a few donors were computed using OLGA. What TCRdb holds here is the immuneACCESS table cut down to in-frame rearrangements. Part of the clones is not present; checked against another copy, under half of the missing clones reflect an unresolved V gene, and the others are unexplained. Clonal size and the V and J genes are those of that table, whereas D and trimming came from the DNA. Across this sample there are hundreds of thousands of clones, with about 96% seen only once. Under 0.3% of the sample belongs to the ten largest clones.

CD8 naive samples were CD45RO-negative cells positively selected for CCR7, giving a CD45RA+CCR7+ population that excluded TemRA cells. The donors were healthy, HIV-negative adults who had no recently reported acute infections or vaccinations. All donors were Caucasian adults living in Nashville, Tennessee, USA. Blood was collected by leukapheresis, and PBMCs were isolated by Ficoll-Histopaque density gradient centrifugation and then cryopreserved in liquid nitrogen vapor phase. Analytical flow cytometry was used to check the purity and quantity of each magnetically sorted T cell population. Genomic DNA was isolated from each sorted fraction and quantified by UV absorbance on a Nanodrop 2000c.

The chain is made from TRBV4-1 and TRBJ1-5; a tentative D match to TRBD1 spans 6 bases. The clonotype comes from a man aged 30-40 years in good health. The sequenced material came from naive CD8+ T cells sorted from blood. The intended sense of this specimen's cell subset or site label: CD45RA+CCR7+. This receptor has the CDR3 CASSQQGGVQPQHF. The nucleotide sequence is TGCGCCAGCAGCCAACAAGGGGGGGTGCAGCCCCAGCATTTT.